This T cell receptor (beta chain) was identified during a study of OX40 agonist ivuxolimab in advanced cancers. This table comes from immunoSEQ multiplex PCR, and its TCRdb copy is limited to in-frame clones, with some not included. Altogether tens of thousands of clones are present, approximately 85% being singletons, with the ten largest covering 2.5% to 3.5%. V was cut by 11 bases and J by 4 bases, with 14 bases left in between. CDR1 and CDR2 from the germline V gene are SEHNR and FQNEAQ (reference sequence). This CDR3 has 12 residues. The sequence derives from an adult with an advanced solid tumor such as melanoma, head and neck, liver or kidney cancer. Sequencing was performed on CD4+ or CD8+ T cells sorted from blood, taken in a trial of the OX40 agonist ivuxolimab. This chain links TRBV7-9 with TRBJ1-2, with D unresolved. The CDR3 here is CAGSRVGYGYTF. CDR3 in DNA: TGTGCCGGATCCCGCGTTGGCTATGGCTACACCTTC.